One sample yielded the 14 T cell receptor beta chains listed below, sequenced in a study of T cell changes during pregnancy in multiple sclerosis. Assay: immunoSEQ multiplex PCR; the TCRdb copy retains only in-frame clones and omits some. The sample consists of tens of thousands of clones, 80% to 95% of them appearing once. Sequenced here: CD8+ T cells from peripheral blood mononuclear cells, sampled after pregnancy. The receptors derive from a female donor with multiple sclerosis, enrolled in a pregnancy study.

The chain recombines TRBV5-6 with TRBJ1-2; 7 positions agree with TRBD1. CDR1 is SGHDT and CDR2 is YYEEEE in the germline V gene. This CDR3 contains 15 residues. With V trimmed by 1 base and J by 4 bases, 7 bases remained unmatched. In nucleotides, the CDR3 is TGTGCCAGCAGCTTGACAGGGGACTCGGCCTATGGCTACACCTTC. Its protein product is CASSLTGDSAYGYTF.

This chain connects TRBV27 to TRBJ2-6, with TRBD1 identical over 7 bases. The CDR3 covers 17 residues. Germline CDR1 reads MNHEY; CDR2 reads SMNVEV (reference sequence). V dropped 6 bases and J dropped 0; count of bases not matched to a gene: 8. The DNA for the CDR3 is TGTGCCAGCAGATCGCCGGGACAGAGCTCTGGGGCCAACGTCCTGACTTTC. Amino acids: CASRSPGQSSGANVLTF.

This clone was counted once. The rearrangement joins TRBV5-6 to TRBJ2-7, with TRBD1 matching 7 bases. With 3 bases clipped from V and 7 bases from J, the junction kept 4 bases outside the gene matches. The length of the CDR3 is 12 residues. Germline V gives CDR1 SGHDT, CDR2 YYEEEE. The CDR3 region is CASSWDSVEQYF. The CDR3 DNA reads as TGTGCCAGCAGCTGGGACAGCGTTGAGCAGTACTTC.

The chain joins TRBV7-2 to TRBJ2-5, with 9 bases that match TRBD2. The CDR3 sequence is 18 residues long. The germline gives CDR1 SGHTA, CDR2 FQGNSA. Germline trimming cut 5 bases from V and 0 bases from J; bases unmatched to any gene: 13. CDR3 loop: CASSAFPGTSGYQETQYF. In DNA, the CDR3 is TGTGCCAGCAGCGCTTTCCCTGGCACTAGCGGGTACCAAGAGACCCAGTACTTC.

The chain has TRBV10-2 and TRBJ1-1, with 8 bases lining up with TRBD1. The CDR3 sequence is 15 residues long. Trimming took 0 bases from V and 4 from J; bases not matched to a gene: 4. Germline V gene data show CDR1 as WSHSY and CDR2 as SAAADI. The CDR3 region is CASSESITGGTEAFF. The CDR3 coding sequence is TGCGCCAGCAGTGAGTCGATTACAGGGGGCACTGAAGCTTTCTTT.

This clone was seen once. The DNA for the CDR3 is TGCAGCGTTGAAGGAGGGACTAGCGGACCTTCAGCACAAGAGACCCAGTACTTC. Residues: CSVEGGTSGPSAQETQYF. This chain joins TRBV29-1 and TRBJ2-5; 11 nucleotides agree with TRBD2. The CDR3 length is 18 residues. Germline CDR1 and CDR2: SQVTM and ANQGSEA. V gave up 1 base and J gave up 2 bases; unmatched junction bases: 12.

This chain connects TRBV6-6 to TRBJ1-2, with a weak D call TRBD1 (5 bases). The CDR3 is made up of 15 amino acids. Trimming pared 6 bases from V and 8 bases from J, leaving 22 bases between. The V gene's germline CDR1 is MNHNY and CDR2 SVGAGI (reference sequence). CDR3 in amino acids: CASSEGGSRGDGYTF. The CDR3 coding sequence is TGTGCCAGCAGCGAGGGAGGTAGTCGGGGGGACGGCTACACCTTC.

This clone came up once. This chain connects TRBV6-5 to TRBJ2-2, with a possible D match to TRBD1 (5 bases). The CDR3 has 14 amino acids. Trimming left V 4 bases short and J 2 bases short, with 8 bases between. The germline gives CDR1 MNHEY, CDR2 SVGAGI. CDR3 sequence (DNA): TGTGCCAGCAGTTTCAGGGAAAACACCGGGGAGCTGTTTTTT. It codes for CASSFRENTGELFF.

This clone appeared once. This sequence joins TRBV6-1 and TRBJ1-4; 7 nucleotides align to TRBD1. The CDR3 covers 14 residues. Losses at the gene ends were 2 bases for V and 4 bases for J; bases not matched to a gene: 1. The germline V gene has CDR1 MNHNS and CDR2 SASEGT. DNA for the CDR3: TGTGCCAGCAGTGAATGGGACAGTAATGAAAAACTGTTTTTT. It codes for CASSEWDSNEKLFF.

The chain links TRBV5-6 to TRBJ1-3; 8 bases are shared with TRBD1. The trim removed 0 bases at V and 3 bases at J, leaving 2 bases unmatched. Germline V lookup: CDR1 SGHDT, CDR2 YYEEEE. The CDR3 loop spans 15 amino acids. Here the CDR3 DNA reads TGTGCCAGCAGCTTGGGCAGGGGGCTTGGAAACACCATATATTTT. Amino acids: CASSLGRGLGNTIYF.

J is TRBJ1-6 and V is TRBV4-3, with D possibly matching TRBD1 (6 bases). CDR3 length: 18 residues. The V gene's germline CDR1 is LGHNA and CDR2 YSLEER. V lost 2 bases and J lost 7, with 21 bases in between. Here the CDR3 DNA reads TGCGCCAGCAGCCAAACCCCCCAACAGGGAGAAGGCAATTCACCCCTCCACTTT. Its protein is CASSQTPQQGEGNSPLHF.

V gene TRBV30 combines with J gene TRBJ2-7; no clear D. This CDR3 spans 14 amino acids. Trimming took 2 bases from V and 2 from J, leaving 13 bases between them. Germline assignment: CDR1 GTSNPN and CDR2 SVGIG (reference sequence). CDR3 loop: CAWSPLDGAYEQYF. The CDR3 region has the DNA TGTGCCTGGAGTCCCCTCGACGGAGCCTACGAGCAGTACTTC.

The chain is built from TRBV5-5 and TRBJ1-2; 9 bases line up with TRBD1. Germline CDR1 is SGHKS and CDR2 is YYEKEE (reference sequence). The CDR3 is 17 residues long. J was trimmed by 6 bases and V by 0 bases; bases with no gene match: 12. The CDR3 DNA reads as TGTGCCAGCAGCTTGGACTCTACCGGGACAGGGTCTAATGGCTACACCTTC. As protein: CASSLDSTGTGSNGYTF. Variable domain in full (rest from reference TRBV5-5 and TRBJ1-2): DAGVTQSPTHLIKTRGQQVTLRCSPISGHKSVSWYQQVLGQGPQFIFQYYEKEERGRGNFPDRFSARQFPNYSSELNVNALLLGDSALYLCASSLDSTGTGSNGYTFGSGTRLTVV.

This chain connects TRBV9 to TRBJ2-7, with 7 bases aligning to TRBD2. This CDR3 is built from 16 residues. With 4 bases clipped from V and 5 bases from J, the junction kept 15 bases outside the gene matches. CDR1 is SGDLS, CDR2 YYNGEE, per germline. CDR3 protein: CASSLGLSGKYDEQYF. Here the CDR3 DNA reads TGTGCCAGCAGCCTCGGGCTAAGCGGGAAATACGACGAGCAGTACTTC.